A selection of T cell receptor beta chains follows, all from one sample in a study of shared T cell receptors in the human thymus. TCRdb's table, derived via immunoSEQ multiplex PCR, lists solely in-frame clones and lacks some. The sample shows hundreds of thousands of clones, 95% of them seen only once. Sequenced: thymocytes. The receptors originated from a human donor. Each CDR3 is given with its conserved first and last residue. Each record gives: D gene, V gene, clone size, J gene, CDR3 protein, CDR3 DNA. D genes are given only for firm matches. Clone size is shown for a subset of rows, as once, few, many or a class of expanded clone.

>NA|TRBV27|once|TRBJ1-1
CASKSGRVTEAFF
TGTGCCAGCAAATCCGGACGGGTCACTGAAGCTTTCTTT
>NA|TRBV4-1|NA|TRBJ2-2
CASSQEEKRASGELFF
TGCGCCAGCAGCCAAGAAGAGAAAAGAGCGAGCGGGGAGCTGTTTTTT
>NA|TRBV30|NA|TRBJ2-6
CAWSAPPPRTATWDGANVLTF
TGTGCCTGGAGTGCGCCACCCCCGCGGACAGCGACTTGGGATGGGGCCAACGTCCTGACTTTC
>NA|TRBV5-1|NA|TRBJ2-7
CASSLGDGANEQYF
TGCGCCAGCAGCTTGGGAGATGGGGCGAACGAGCAGTACTTC
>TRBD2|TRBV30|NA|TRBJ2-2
CAWSEVGRMNTGELFF
TGTGCCTGGAGTGAGGTCGGGAGGATGAACACCGGGGAGCTGTTTTTT
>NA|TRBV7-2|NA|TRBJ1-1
CASSLGDGETEAFF
TGTGCCAGCAGCTTAGGAGACGGGGAGACTGAAGCTTTCTTT
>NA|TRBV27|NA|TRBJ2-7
CATKEEVTYEQYF
TGTGCCACCAAAGAGGAAGTTACCTACGAGCAGTACTTC
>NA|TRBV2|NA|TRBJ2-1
CASSASGPFF
TGTGCCAGCAGTGCCTCAGGCCCGTTCTTC
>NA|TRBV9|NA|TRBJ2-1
CASSLLVDYNEQFF
TGTGCCAGCAGTCTTCTGGTCGACTACAATGAGCAGTTCTTC
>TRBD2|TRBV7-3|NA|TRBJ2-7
CASSLTFPSYSSGGAYEQYF
TGTGCCAGCAGCTTAACTTTCCCCTCCTACTCCTCGGGAGGGGCCTACGAGCAGTACTTC
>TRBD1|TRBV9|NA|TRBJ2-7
CASSASGTGAAKQYF
TGTGCCAGCAGCGCCTCCGGGACAGGGGCCGCAAAGCAGTACTTC
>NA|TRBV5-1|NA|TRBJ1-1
CASSSRGSMRRGDTEAFF
TGCGCCAGCAGCTCGCGTGGCTCTATGCGCAGAGGGGACACTGAAGCTTTCTTT
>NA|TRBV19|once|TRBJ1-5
CASSIYGGASSGNQPQHF
TGTGCCAGTAGTATTTATGGGGGCGCCAGTTCTGGCAATCAGCCCCAGCATTTT
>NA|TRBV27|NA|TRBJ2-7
CASSLKLFSREFGYEQYF
TGTGCCAGCAGCCTTAAACTCTTTAGTCGGGAATTTGGCTACGAGCAGTACTTC
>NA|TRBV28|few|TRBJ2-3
CASSFSGDTQYF
TGTGCCAGCAGTTTTTCCGGAGATACGCAGTATTTT
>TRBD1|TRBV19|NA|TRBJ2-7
CASSTRQGTESYEQYF
TGTGCCAGTAGTACTCGACAGGGGACTGAGTCCTACGAGCAGTACTTC
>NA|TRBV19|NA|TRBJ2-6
CAGGANVLTF
TGTGCCGGCGGGGCCAACGTCCTGACTTTC
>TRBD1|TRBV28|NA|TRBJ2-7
CASSPQGSWSYEQYF
TGTGCCAGCAGTCCACAGGGGAGCTGGTCCTACGAGCAGTACTTC
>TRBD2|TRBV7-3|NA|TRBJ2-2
CASSLRSGTSGREVYTGELFF
TGTGCCAGCAGCCTAAGGAGCGGGACTAGCGGGAGGGAGGTTTACACCGGGGAGCTGTTTTTT
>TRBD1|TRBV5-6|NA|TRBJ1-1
CASSSPGTVNTEAFF
TGTGCCAGCAGCTCCCCCGGGACAGTGAACACTGAAGCTTTCTTT
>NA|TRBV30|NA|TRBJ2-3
CAWKLGDTDTQYF
TGTGCCTGGAAGTTAGGGGACACAGATACGCAGTATTTT
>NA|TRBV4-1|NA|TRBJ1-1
CASSQEFRGTEAFF
TGCGCCAGCAGCCAAGAATTTAGGGGAACTGAAGCTTTCTTT
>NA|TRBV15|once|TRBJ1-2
CATSRFYPRDIYGYTF
TGTGCCACCAGCAGATTCTATCCCCGGGACATCTATGGCTACACCTTC
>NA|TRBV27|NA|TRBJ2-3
CASSSPGGIGTYTQYF
TGTGCCAGCAGTTCCCCCGGTGGCATCGGTACTTATACGCAGTATTTT
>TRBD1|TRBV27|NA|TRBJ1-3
CASSFHPGGDPIYF
TGTGCCAGCAGTTTTCACCCAGGGGGCGACCCCATATATTTT
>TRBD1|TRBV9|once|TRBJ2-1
CASSPGTGDNEQFF
TGTGCCAGCAGCCCAGGGACAGGCGACAATGAGCAGTTCTTC
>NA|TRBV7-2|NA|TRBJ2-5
CASSLGTQNQETQYF
TGTGCCAGCAGCTTAGGGACGCAAAATCAAGAGACCCAGTACTTC
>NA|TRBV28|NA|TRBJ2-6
CASSLPYRSGANVLTF
TGTGCCAGCAGTCTTCCCTACCGCTCTGGGGCCAACGTCCTGACTTTC
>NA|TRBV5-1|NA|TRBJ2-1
CASSGGISSYNEQFF
TGCGCCAGCAGTGGGGGCATAAGCTCCTACAATGAGCAGTTCTTC
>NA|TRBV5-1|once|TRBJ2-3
CARVQGPTDTQYF
TGCGCCAGGGTACAGGGCCCGACGGATACGCAGTATTTT
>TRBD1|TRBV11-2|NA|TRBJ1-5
CASSLAGGQDNQPQHF
TGTGCCAGCAGCTTAGCCGGTGGACAGGACAATCAGCCCCAGCATTTT
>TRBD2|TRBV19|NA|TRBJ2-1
CASSPPPVTSRTCNEQFF
TGTGCCAGTAGTCCCCCCCCGGTGACTAGCCGTACGTGTAATGAGCAGTTCTTC
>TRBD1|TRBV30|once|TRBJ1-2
CAWSEDRGGYGYTF
TGTGCCTGGAGTGAGGACAGGGGGGGATATGGCTACACCTTC
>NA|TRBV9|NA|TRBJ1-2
CASSVFGGRWGYTF
TGTGCCAGCAGCGTATTTGGAGGGCGTTGGGGCTACACCTTC
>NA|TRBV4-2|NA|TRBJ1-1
CASSQVIGQPNTEAFF
TGTGCCAGCAGCCAAGTGATAGGACAGCCGAACACTGAAGCTTTCTTT
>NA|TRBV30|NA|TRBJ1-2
CAWSVHEFNYGYTF
TGTGCCTGGAGTGTACATGAGTTTAACTATGGCTACACCTTC
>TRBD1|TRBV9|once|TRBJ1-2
CASSTPRQGRYGYTF
TGTGCCAGCAGCACCCCCAGACAGGGCCGCTATGGCTACACCTTC
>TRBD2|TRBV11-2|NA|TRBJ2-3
CASSLGLAGLTDTQYF
TGTGCCAGCAGCTTAGGCCTAGCGGGACTCACAGATACGCAGTATTTT
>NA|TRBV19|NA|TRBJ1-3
CASSIDRINGNTIYF
TGTGCCAGTAGTATCGACAGGATAAACGGAAACACCATATATTTT
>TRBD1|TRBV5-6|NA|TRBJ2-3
CASSKDRGKDTQYF
TGTGCCAGCAGCAAGGACAGGGGAAAAGATACGCAGTATTTT
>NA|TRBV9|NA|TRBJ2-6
CASSVESPEGANVLTF
TGTGCCAGCAGCGTAGAAAGTCCTGAAGGGGCCAACGTCCTGACTTTC
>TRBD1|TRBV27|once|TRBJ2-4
CASSLRGFLAKNIQYF
TGTGCCAGCAGTCTCAGGGGGTTTCTAGCCAAAAACATTCAGTACTTC
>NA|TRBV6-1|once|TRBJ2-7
CASGDRIYEQYF
TGTGCCAGCGGCGACCGGATCTACGAGCAGTACTTC
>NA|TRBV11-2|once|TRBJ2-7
CASSLVFSSYEQYF
TGTGCCAGCAGCTTAGTTTTCAGCTCCTACGAGCAGTACTTC
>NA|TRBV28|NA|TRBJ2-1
CASSPNDEQFF
TGTGCCAGCAGTCCCAACGATGAGCAGTTCTTC
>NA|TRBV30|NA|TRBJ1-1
CAWSNPIPMNTEAFF
TGTGCCTGGAGTAACCCTATACCCATGAACACTGAAGCTTTCTTT
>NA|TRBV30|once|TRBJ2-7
CAWSVYTEAVEQYF
TGTGCCTGGAGTGTCTACACGGAGGCCGTCGAGCAGTACTTC
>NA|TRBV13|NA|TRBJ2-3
CASSSDCSRQYF
TGTGCCAGCAGCTCGGACTGCAGTAGGCAGTATTTT
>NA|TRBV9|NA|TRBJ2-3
CASSVSYVGDTQYF
TGTGCCAGCAGCGTAAGTTATGTAGGAGATACGCAGTATTTT
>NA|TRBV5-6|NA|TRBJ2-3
CASSLYKGEGTDTQYF
TGTGCCAGCAGCTTATATAAGGGGGAGGGCACAGATACGCAGTATTTT
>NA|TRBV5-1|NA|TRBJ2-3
CASSLGVFGGPSTDTQYF
TGCGCCAGCAGCTTGGGGGTATTCGGCGGGCCTAGCACAGATACGCAGTATTTT
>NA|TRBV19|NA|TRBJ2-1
CASSPGTESGSDEQFF
TGTGCCAGTAGTCCTGGGACCGAGAGTGGTTCCGATGAGCAGTTCTTC
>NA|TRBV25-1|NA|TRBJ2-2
CASSDPGHNTGELFF
TGTGCCAGCAGTGATCCGGGTCATAACACCGGGGAGCTGTTTTTT
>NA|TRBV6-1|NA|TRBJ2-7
CASSGKENKGPRGNYEQYF
TGTGCCAGCAGTGGAAAAGAGAATAAGGGCCCACGCGGGAACTACGAGCAGTACTTC
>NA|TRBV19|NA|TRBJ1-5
CASSIEGHQPQHF
TGTGCCAGTAGTATAGAGGGACATCAGCCCCAGCATTTT